The 3 T cell receptor beta chains listed next were all sequenced from one sample in a study of blood T cell repertoires in COVID-19. Sequencing used immunoSEQ multiplex PCR; TCRdb keeps in-frame clones, though not all of them. This sample has roughly 70,000 clones, with about nine tenths found just once. The sequencing sample was made of peripheral blood. These receptors originate from a man aged 50 to 60 with active COVID-19.

The chain joins TRBV11-2 to TRBJ2-3; weak D call: TRBD1 (6 bases). Trimming shortened V by 8 bases and J by 6 bases, and 12 bases separated the two germline ends. CDR1 is SGHAT, CDR2 FQNNGV, per germline. This CDR3 region has 12 residues. The CDR3 DNA reads TGTGCCAGCGGGAACAGGGTGGATACGCAGTATTTT. Translated, it gives CASGNRVDTQYF.

This clone was detected once. This chain links TRBV6-5 with TRBJ1-2, with D uncertain. The CDR3 spans 14 residues. Trimming pared 3 bases from V and 9 bases from J, leaving 17 bases between. Germline values: CDR1 MNHEY, CDR2 SVGAGI. The CDR3 region is CASSYYPEAVRYTF. In DNA form, the CDR3 reads TGTGCCAGCAGTTATTACCCCGAAGCGGTGCGCTACACCTTC.

The chain has TRBV7-9 and TRBJ2-1; 10 positions match TRBD2. Germline loops: CDR1 SEHNR, CDR2 FQNEAQ (reference sequence). The CDR3 sequence is 16 residues long. After removal of 0 bases from V and 8 bases from J, the junction contained 7 bases not matched to a gene. The CDR3 loop is CASSLASSGRMDEQFF. The DNA of the CDR3 is TGTGCCAGCAGCTTAGCGTCTAGCGGGAGAATGGATGAGCAGTTCTTC.